This T cell receptor (beta chain) originates from a study of blood T cell repertoires in COVID-19. In the study overall: Samples of COVID-19 (acute and convalescent) were obtained from the United States, Italy and Spain.

The CDR3 has 20 amino acids. The germline V gene encodes CDR1 KGHSH and CDR2 LQKENI. V was clipped by 5 bases and J by 1 base, with 27 bases between them. Profiling relied on immunoSEQ multiplex PCR, and the TCRdb table lists in-frame clones only, not all of them. The sample includes about 59,000 clones, more than 80% of them seen just once. The V and J genes are TRBV18 and TRBJ2-1; a possible D gene is TRBD2 (5 bases). Sequenced: peripheral blood. The receptor comes from a man between 60 and 75 years old with COVID-19, enrolled during active disease. The CDR3 region has the DNA TGTGCCAGCTCAACTCGGGCCCCCGGTGGTGAGGGCGCTTCCTACAATGAGCAGTTCTTC. Its protein product is CASSTRAPGGEGASYNEQFF.